The 17 T cell receptor beta chains below were found in one sample sequenced in a study of blood T cell repertoires in COVID-19. TCRdb keeps only in-frame clones here, not all; method: immunoSEQ multiplex PCR. The profile shows a few hundred thousand clones, over 80% of them singletons. What was sequenced was PBMCs or T cells enriched from blood (not recorded which). The receptors stem from a human donor in a cohort exposed to, infected with or recovered from COVID-19 (not recorded which). The donor label of this sample is uncertain.

This chain links TRBV5-1 with TRBJ1-2; perhaps TRBD1 as D (6 bases). The CDR3 has 15 amino acids. V shed 2 bases and J shed 12 bases, with 23 bases lying between them. CDR1 is SGHRS and CDR2 is YFSETQ in the germline V gene. This CDR3 reads CASSFRGSHPLGDTF. Here the CDR3 DNA reads TGCGCCAGCAGCTTCAGGGGCAGTCATCCGTTAGGGGACACCTTC.

The count of this clone is one. The V gene is TRBV24-1, the J gene TRBJ2-6; D is possibly TRBD1 (5 bases). The length of the CDR3 is 15 residues. Germline CDR1 KGHDR, CDR2 SFDVKD. V lost 3 bases, J lost 3 bases, and 8 bases lay in between. In nucleotides, the CDR3 is TGTGCCACCAGTGATACAGGTAGTGGGGCCAACGTCCTGACTTTC. Translation gives CATSDTGSGANVLTF.

This chain uses TRBV24-1 with TRBJ2-3, with D possibly TRBD1 on 6 matching bases. The V gene's germline CDR1 is KGHDR and CDR2 SFDVKD. Trimming cost V 3 bases and J 2 bases, with 20 bases left between them. The CDR3 extends over 18 amino acids. The chain's CDR3 is CATSDAPYREPYTDTQYF. In nucleotides, the CDR3 is TGTGCCACCAGTGATGCCCCGTACAGGGAACCTTACACAGATACGCAGTATTTT.

The gene calls are TRBV5-6 and TRBJ1-1; D may be TRBD1 (5 bases). The CDR3 runs to 14 residues. V gave up 1 base and J gave up 2 bases, with 9 bases separating them. Germline V gene lookup returns CDR1 SGHDT and CDR2 YYEEEE. CDR3 in DNA: TGTGCCAGCAGCTTGTGGGGGGGAAACACTGAAGCTTTCTTT. Its protein is CASSLWGGNTEAFF.

The chain recombines TRBV10-3 with TRBJ1-1, with 10 bases aligning to TRBD1. This CDR3 comprises 15 residues. The V gene end was trimmed by 3 bases and the J gene end by 4 bases; junction bases not matched to a gene: 5. Looked up from germline, CDR1 is ENHRY and CDR2 is SYGVKD. The CDR3 loop reads CAISESRTGGTEAFF. The CDR3 coding sequence is TGTGCCATCAGTGAATCCCGGACAGGGGGCACTGAAGCTTTCTTT.

The chain carries TRBV18 and TRBJ2-3; D gene uncertain. Trimming took off 1 base at V and 2 bases at J, with 10 bases between the two ends. Germline CDR1 KGHSH, CDR2 LQKENI. The CDR3 length is 15 residues. The CDR3 bases are TGTGCCAGCTCACCACTGGTCGACTTCACAGATACGCAGTATTTT. This translates into CASSPLVDFTDTQYF. Looking up the rest from reference TRBV18 and TRBJ2-3 gives the full variable domain: NAGVMQNPRHLVRRRGQEARLRCSPMKGHSHVYWYRQLPEEGLKFMVYLQKENIIDESGMPKERFSAEFPKEGPSILRIQQVVRGDSAAYFCASSPLVDFTDTQYFGPGTRLTVL.

The chain uses TRBV7-2 and TRBJ2-7, with 9 positions matching TRBD1. CDR3 length: 14 amino acids. The V and J ends lost 5 bases and 0 bases, in that order; junction bases with no gene match: 2. Germline V CDR1 and CDR2: SGHTA, FQGNSA. CDR3 in amino acids: CASSPQGASYEQYF. The DNA of the CDR3 is TGTGCCAGCAGCCCACAGGGGGCCTCCTACGAGCAGTACTTC.

The rearrangement joins TRBV5-4 to TRBJ2-7; possible D gene TRBD2, 5 bases. The V gene's germline CDR1 is SGHNT and CDR2 YYREEE (reference sequence). Trimming removed 4 bases from V and 3 bases from J, with 14 bases in between. The CDR3 is 14 residues long. CDR3 sequence reads: CASSEGPQSYEQYF. CDR3 DNA sequence: TGTGCCAGCAGCGAGGGCCCCCAAAGCTACGAGCAGTACTTC. Variable domain in full (rest from reference TRBV5-4 and TRBJ2-7): ETGVTQSPTHLIKTRGQQVTLRCSSQSGHNTVSWYQQALGQGPQFIFQYYREEENGRGNFPPRFSGLQFPNYSSELNVNALELDDSALYLCASSEGPQSYEQYFGPGTRLTVT.

The V call is TRBV9, the J call TRBJ2-3, with 10 nucleotides matching TRBD2. CDR3 length: 18 residues. CDR1 and CDR2 (germline): SGDLS, YYNGEE. Trimming removed 0 bases from V and 0 bases from J; junction bases left unmatched: 7. CDR3: CASSVATRTSGSTDTQYF. The CDR3, as DNA: TGTGCCAGCAGCGTAGCTACTCGGACTAGCGGAAGCACAGATACGCAGTATTTT. Based on the CDR3 plus reference TRBV9 and TRBJ2-3, the full variable domain is DSGVTQTPKHLITATGQRVTLRCSPRSGDLSVYWYQQSLDQGLQFLIQYYNGEERAKGNILERFSAQQFPDLHSELNLSSLELGDSALYFCASSVATRTSGSTDTQYFGPGTRLTVL.

This clone was detected a few times. The V gene is TRBV18, the J gene TRBJ1-2; D is unresolved. The CDR3 length is 15 residues. The V gene's germline CDR1 is KGHSH and CDR2 LQKENI. V was shortened by 2 bases and J by 1 base, with 11 bases between the two germline ends. The CDR3 loop is CASSPSPGLNYGYTF. DNA for the CDR3: TGTGCCAGCTCACCATCCCCCGGACTTAACTATGGCTACACCTTC.

The J gene is TRBJ1-1, the V gene TRBV7-8, with a possible D match to TRBD1 (6 bases). The CDR3 is made up of 16 amino acids. Germline V gene data show CDR1 as SGHVS and CDR2 as FQNEAQ. V was pared by 5 bases and J by 2 bases, with 18 bases between. CDR3 DNA sequence: TGTGCCAGCAGCCAGCGACCGGGACACGTCAACACTGAAGCTTTCTTT. Its translation: CASSQRPGHVNTEAFF.

The rearrangement uses TRBV9 and TRBJ1-6; 9 positions match TRBD1. V lost 3 bases, J lost 9 bases, and 7 bases stayed unmatched. Germline loops: CDR1 SGDLS, CDR2 YYNGEE. This CDR3 contains 15 residues. This CDR3 reads CASSGRDRESSPLHF. The CDR3 DNA sequence: TGTGCCAGCAGCGGAAGGGACAGGGAATCTTCACCCCTCCACTTT. Combining the CDR3 with reference TRBV9 and TRBJ1-6 gives the whole variable domain DSGVTQTPKHLITATGQRVTLRCSPRSGDLSVYWYQQSLDQGLQFLIQYYNGEERAKGNILERFSAQQFPDLHSELNLSSLELGDSALYFCASSGRDRESSPLHFGNGTRLTVT.

V gene TRBV13 combines with J gene TRBJ2-1; D possibly corresponds to TRBD2 (6 bases). The germline V gene has CDR1 PRHDT and CDR2 FYEKMQ (reference sequence). Trimming left V 5 bases short and J 4 bases short, with 18 bases between. The CDR3 sequence is 16 residues long. The DNA for the CDR3 is TGTGCCAGCAGCCCCCCGTGGGGGGACCGTTACAATGAGCAGTTCTTC. It translates to CASSPPWGDRYNEQFF.

The CDR3 DNA reads TGTGCCAGCAGCCAAGTGAGAGGATCGGGGGGCTACACCTTC. This translates into CASSQVRGSGGYTF. This chain connects TRBV14 to TRBJ1-2; no reliable D call. CDR3 length equals 14 residues. Trimming removed 1 base from V and 8 bases from J, with 14 bases in between. Germline CDR1 is SGHDN and CDR2 is FVKESK.

This clone appeared once. The chain has TRBV5-1 and TRBJ2-3; 9 bases map to TRBD1. The CDR3 spans 15 residues. Germline CDR1 is SGHRS and CDR2 is YFSETQ. Unmatched junction bases numbered 4, after V lost 3 bases and J lost 2 bases. The CDR3 nucleotides are TGCGCCAGCAGCTCCGACAGGGGGTCCACAGATACGCAGTATTTT. It yields the protein CASSSDRGSTDTQYF.

This chain uses TRBV18 with TRBJ1-2, with 8 bases aligning to TRBD1. Losses at the gene ends were 5 bases for V and 7 bases for J; bases not matched to a gene: 3. Germline lookup yields CDR1 KGHSH and CDR2 LQKENI. This CDR3 is built from 12 residues. CDR3 nucleotide sequence: TGTGCCAGCTCAGCAGGGGGCAGTGGCTACACCTTC. It is translated as CASSAGGSGYTF.

This chain links TRBV30 with TRBJ1-3, with a tentative D call TRBD1 (6 bases). The germline V and J ends were trimmed by 5 bases and 4 bases, with 12 bases remaining between them. Germline V CDR1 and CDR2: GTSNPN, SVGIG (reference sequence). The CDR3 runs to 13 residues. The DNA of the CDR3 is TGTGCCTGGCAGCAGGGGTCAGGAAACACCATATATTTT. Encoded protein: CAWQQGSGNTIYF.